This TCR beta chain was obtained from a study of CD8+CD57+ T cells in acquired aplastic anemia. The study's findings and limits: A set of some 28 CD8+ CDR3 sequences was shared between patients and controls, and these sequences appeared highly expressed in patients. Patients and healthy controls showed no significant CD8+ Simpson's diversity difference.

In regard to this clonotype: Its specificity is unknown.

Both TCR beta VDJ combination and CDR3 sequence profiling were carried out. Genomic DNA was the template for this profiling. TCRdb re-called the reads with MiXCR, one entry per CDR3 protein. The sample shows 200,000 or so distinct CDR3 sequences, over 60% of them seen only once. The CDR3 loop spans 14 amino acids. Trimming cost V 0 bases and J 1 base, with 5 bases left between them. Germline V gene sequence: CDR1 SGHNT, CDR2 YYREEE (reference sequence). Sequenced input: sorted CD4+, CD8+, or CD8+CD57+ T cells (not recorded which) from PBMCs. The J gene is TRBJ1-5, the V gene TRBV5-4, with D unclear. This receptor was taken from a human donor with severe aplastic anemia or a healthy control (not recorded which). The chain's CDR3 is CASSLAQSNQPQHF. The DNA for the CDR3 is TGTGCCAGCAGCTTGGCCCAAAGCAATCAGCCCCAGCATTTT.